This T cell receptor (beta chain) came from a study of shared clonotypes between healthy human individuals. Method: immunoSEQ multiplex PCR; TCRdb's copy keeps in-frame clones and lacks some. The table has approximately 1.9 million clones, around 95% seen once. This CDR3 region has 13 residues. V was clipped by 6 bases and J by 4 bases; unmatched bases: 2. Germline loops: CDR1 MNHEY, CDR2 SMNVEV (reference sequence). Selected positively for CCR7 and CD45RO-negative, naive CD8 cells excluded terminally differentiated effector memory CD45RA+ cells. The sample was naive CD8+ T cells from PBMCs. This chain uses TRBV27 with TRBJ1-5; 8 nucleotides align to TRBD1. The TCR originated in a man between 18 and 35 years old in good health. Some clones in this sample may be carry-over from other donors' samples. The CDR3: CASSRGHNQPQHF. CDR3 bases: TGTGCCAGCAGCAGGGGGCATAATCAGCCCCAGCATTTT.